One sample yielded the 17 T cell receptor beta chains listed below, sequenced in a study of regulatory T cells in long-lasting Graves disease. As for time point: newly diagnosed GD, antithyroid drugs for less than 3 months. The TCR library was made from RNA extracted from PBMCs. HTBI primers from iRepertoire and Arm-PCR of CDR3 regions yielded the TCR beta libraries. TCRdb processed the multiplex PCR reads anew with MiXCR; each CDR3 protein has one entry. The sample includes just over 600,000 distinct CDR3 sequences, approximately 15% seen only once; the top ten take 18%. These same records also appear under a second study, on T cells in Graves' hyperthyroidism and ophthalmopathy.

The sample consisted of peripheral blood mononuclear cells (PBMCs), taken at new diagnosis, from a patient treated with antithyroid drugs. These receptors all come from a woman aged 30 to 39 with Graves disease.

This clonotype was seen repeatedly, ten times or more. The chain is built from TRBV12-3 or TRBV12-4 and TRBJ2-3; D is ambiguous. The CDR3 consists of 13 residues. Trimming took off 6 bases at V and 3 bases at J, with 10 bases between the two ends. The CDR3 bases are TGTGCCAGCAGAATAAGAGTGACAGATACGCAGTATTTT. As protein: CASRIRVTDTQYF.

At least ten counts were recorded for this clonotype. The gene calls are TRBV6-1 and TRBJ2-7, with unresolved D. V shed 2 bases and J shed 0 bases, with 8 bases lying between them. From germline, CDR1 is MNHNS and CDR2 SASEGT. This CDR3 comprises 14 residues. The CDR3 DNA follows: TGTGCCAGCAGTGAAAACCCAGACTCCTACGAGCAGTACTTC. Encoded protein: CASSENPDSYEQYF.

This clonotype was picked up a small number of times. This chain joins TRBV28 and TRBJ1-1; weak D call: TRBD1 (5 bases). Trimming cost V 4 bases and J 3 bases, with 15 bases left between them. The length of the CDR3 is 15 residues. Germline assignment: CDR1 MDHEN and CDR2 SYDVKM. CDR3 sequence reads: CASSWPRQGDTEAFF. The CDR3 nucleotides read TGTGCCAGCAGTTGGCCTCGCCAAGGGGACACTGAAGCTTTCTTT.

This clonotype was observed at least ten times. This chain uses TRBV13 with TRBJ2-7; D gene unclear. V shed 5 bases and J shed 6 bases, with 11 bases lying between them. Germline CDR1 PRHDT, CDR2 FYEKMQ (reference sequence). This CDR3 spans 12 amino acids. CDR3 sequence reads: CASSLKVREQYF. The DNA for the CDR3 is TGTGCCAGCAGCCTCAAGGTACGCGAGCAGTACTTC.

This clonotype was recorded at least ten times. V usage is TRBV7-8 and J usage is TRBJ2-5; D not certain. There are 14 residues in the CDR3. Germline V CDR1 and CDR2: SGHVS, FQNEAQ. Trimming left V 5 bases short and J 4 bases short, with 14 bases between. The DNA for the CDR3 is TGTGCCAGCAGCCCTCCCAGGCTCGTAGAGACCCAGTACTTC. Translation gives CASSPPRLVETQYF.

The sample holds many counts of this clonotype. This sequence joins TRBV2 and TRBJ2-1; 13 nucleotides agree with TRBD2. V shed 1 base and J 9 bases; nucleotides not matched to a gene: 3. This CDR3 is built from 15 residues. The germline V gene has CDR1 SNHLY and CDR2 FYNNEI. The CDR3 nucleotides read TGTGCCAGCAGTGAAGGGGGACTAGCGGGATCTGAGCAGTTCTTC. Protein sequence: CASSEGGLAGSEQFF.

About this clonotype: Given a far larger clone just one base away, this is likely a sequencing read error. The chain combines TRBV28 with TRBJ1-1; TRBD1 agrees at 8 bases. Germline CDR1 MDHEN, CDR2 SYDVKM. The CDR3 extends over 13 amino acids. CDR3 sequence: CASSRTGNTEASF. CDR3 DNA: TGTGCCAGCAGCCGGACAGGGAACACTGAAGCTTCCTTT.

This clonotype was picked up many times. The chain employs TRBV28 and TRBJ1-5; D gene ambiguous. CDR3 length: 16 amino acids. Trimming left V 2 bases short and J 2 bases short, with 13 bases between. CDR1 and CDR2 from the germline V gene are MDHEN and SYDVKM. CDR3 residues: CASSLIPTVGNQPQHF. The DNA for the CDR3 is TGTGCCAGCAGTTTAATTCCCACAGTAGGCAATCAGCCCCAGCATTTT.

This sequence joins TRBV20-1 and TRBJ1-5; 9 bases match TRBD1. Germline V CDR1 and CDR2: DFQATT, SNEGSKA (reference sequence). The CDR3 consists of 15 residues. The V gene end was trimmed by 6 bases and the J gene end by 5 bases; junction bases not matched to a gene: 11. CDR3 loop: CSAPNRDRVDQPQHF. The CDR3 DNA is TGCAGTGCCCCCAACCGGGACAGGGTCGATCAGCCCCAGCATTTT.

This clonotype was recorded at least ten times. V gene TRBV6-1 combines with J gene TRBJ2-7, with TRBD1 matching over 9 bases. The CDR3 has 13 residues. Germline values: CDR1 MNHNS, CDR2 SASEGT. V trimming: 8 bases; J trimming: 5 bases; junction bases outside the gene matches: 7. CDR3 in DNA: TGTGCCAGCTTGTCGGGACAGGGTAACGAGCAGTACTTC. Protein: CASLSGQGNEQYF.

The rearrangement joins TRBV6-1 to TRBJ1-1; the D gene is possibly TRBD1 (6 bases). This CDR3 contains 14 residues. Trimming stripped 3 bases from V and 0 bases from J, with 8 bases between. Per germline, CDR1 MNHNS and CDR2 SASEGT. As DNA, the CDR3 is TGTGCCAGCAGTGACAGGGGCCTGAACACTGAAGCTTTCTTT. As protein: CASSDRGLNTEAFF.

The sample holds many counts of this clonotype. The V call is TRBV12-3 or TRBV12-4, the J call TRBJ1-4; no firm D call. With 8 bases removed from V and 4 bases from J, the gap between germline ends came to 11 bases. The CDR3 covers 13 residues. DNA of the CDR3: TGTGCCAGCCACAGAGGGTTTAATGAAAAACTGTTTTTT. Encoded protein: CASHRGFNEKLFF.

This clonotype came up many times. This chain joins TRBV5-1 and TRBJ2-2; TRBD1 might be the D (6 bases). The V and J ends lost 1 base and 4 bases respectively, with 14 bases between them. Germline CDR1 and CDR2: SGHRS and YFSETQ. The CDR3 loop spans 16 amino acids. CDR3 in amino acids: CASSLRPTGITGELFF. The CDR3 region has the DNA TGCGCCAGCAGCTTGAGGCCCACAGGGATCACCGGGGAGCTGTTTTTT.

The V gene is TRBV15, the J gene TRBJ2-5, with D unresolved. Trimming took off 0 bases at V and 2 bases at J, with 7 bases between the two ends. Germline V CDR1 and CDR2: LNHNV, YYDKDF (reference sequence). The CDR3 spans 14 residues. CDR3 in DNA: TGTGCCACCAGCAGAGAGCCGAAGCAAGAGACCCAGTACTTC. Translation gives CATSREPKQETQYF. The full variable domain, with the rest looked up from reference TRBV15 and TRBJ2-5, is DAMVIQNPRYQVTQFGKPVTLSCSQTLNHNVMYWYQQKSSQAPKLLFHYYDKDFNNEADTPDNFQSRRPNTSFCFLDIRSPGLGDTAMYLCATSREPKQETQYFGPGTRLLVL.

This clonotype came up many times. The chain recombines TRBV2 with TRBJ2-2; the D gene is possibly TRBD2 (5 bases). The CDR3 sequence is 14 residues long. Trimming stripped 4 bases from V and 5 bases from J, with 11 bases between. Germline V lookup: CDR1 SNHLY, CDR2 FYNNEI. This CDR3 reads CASSAERETGELFF. The CDR3, as DNA: TGTGCCAGCAGTGCTGAGAGGGAGACCGGGGAGCTGTTTTTT.

In its sample, this clonotype was seen a few times. This sequence joins TRBV7-9 and TRBJ2-1, with 8 bases lining up with TRBD2. The germline V gene has CDR1 SEHNR and CDR2 FQNEAQ (reference sequence). V dropped 1 base and J dropped 12; count of bases not matched to a gene: 8. The CDR3 extends over 14 amino acids. This chain's CDR3 is CASSLGQREFGQFF. The CDR3 region has the DNA TGTGCCAGCAGCTTAGGGCAGCGGGAGTTCGGGCAGTTCTTC.

This rearrangement joins TRBV19 to TRBJ2-1; D ambiguous. This CDR3 spans 14 amino acids. V lost 5 bases and J 6 bases, leaving 14 bases between the germline ends. Germline V CDR1 and CDR2: LNHDA, SQIVND (reference sequence). CDR3 loop: CASSPWTESNEQFF. Here the CDR3 DNA reads TGTGCCAGTAGTCCCTGGACCGAGTCCAATGAGCAGTTCTTC.